This TCR beta chain was identified during a study of early T cells in non-severe SARS-CoV-2 infection. TCRdb recomputed calls from the 5' RACE reads with MiXCR, one row per CDR3 protein. The table includes some 66,000 distinct CDR3 sequences, 9.1% detected once. The CDR3 has 14 amino acids. Germline-derived CDR1 and CDR2 are MNHEY and SVGEGT. On this clonotype: A junction end diverges from the germline sequence, so it may reflect a read error.

This clonotype originated in an adult who was a healthcare worker with PCR-confirmed SARS-CoV-2 infection or an uninfected control (not recorded which). Sequencing was done on a sample of whole blood. The chain is built from TRBV6-2 or TRBV6-3 and TRBJ2-7, with 8 bases matching TRBD1. The DNA of the CDR3 is TGTGTCAGCAGACGGGGACAGGTCTCCTACGAGCAGTACTTC. This sequence encodes CVSRRGQVSYEQYF.